The clone carrying this T cell receptor beta chain was counted between two and nine times. Antigen specificity is unknown. The record originates from a study of beta chain features in type 1 diabetes. Study-wide results and limits: VDJ junctions from type 1 diabetes patients carried fewer insertions and larger deletions. In all four CD4+ subsets, TCRB CDR3 length was significantly, moderately reduced in type 1 diabetes. In patients and controls equally, PCR might favor templates that are shorter.

As every portion of the isolated RNA was reverse transcribed, the sequencing read expressed TCRB transcripts. This table comes from immunoSEQ multiplex PCR, and its TCRdb copy is limited to in-frame clones, with some not included. This sample yields about 210,000 clones, of which approximately 11% are seen a single time; over 1% belongs to the top ten. The CDR3 contains 13 residues. Trimming stripped 2 bases from V and 3 bases from J, with 11 bases between. CDR1 and CDR2 (germline): GTSNPN, SVGIG (reference sequence). This chain links TRBV30 with TRBJ2-7; D not certain. This TCR came from a man younger than 35 in good health. Sequences were obtained from central memory CD4+ T cells from blood. The CDR3 DNA reads TGTGCCTGGAGTTTAGGTTCGGTCTACGAGCAGTACTTC. It specifies CAWSLGSVYEQYF. Together with reference TRBV30 and TRBJ2-7, the CDR3 gives the full variable domain: SQTIHQWPATLVQPVGSPLSLECTVEGTSNPNLYWYRQAAGRGLQLLFYSVGIGQISSEVPQNLSASRPQDRQFILSSKKLLLSDSGFYLCAWSLGSVYEQYFGPGTRLTVT.